The rows below give T cell receptor beta chains drawn from one sample of a study of CD8 T cells in ankylosing spondylitis. MiXCR was run by TCRdb on the 5' RACE reads, yielding one entry per CDR3 protein. The repertoire consists of under 150,000 distinct CDR3 sequences, with about a tenth occurring once and the leading ten covering roughly 3.4%. What was sequenced was blood, either unsorted or a sorted T cell fraction (not recorded which). Receptor source: a male donor with ankylosing spondylitis or in good health (not recorded which). Each CDR3 is given with its conserved first and last residue. Each record gives: V gene, D gene, J gene, clone size, CDR3 protein, CDR3 DNA. The D gene is left open where the match is weak. The size entry is marked missing in some rows and otherwise reads once, few, many or a size class.

v_gene: TRBV12-3/TRBV12-4
d_gene: -
j_gene: TRBJ2-7
abundance: few
CDR3aa: CASSFDTDTRGQYF
CDR3nt: TGTGCCAGCAGTTTCGACACCGATACCCGGGGGCAGTACTTC

v_gene: TRBV7-2
d_gene: TRBD1
j_gene: TRBJ2-6
abundance: many
CDR3aa: CASARTGNPTGANVLTF
CDR3nt: TGTGCCAGCGCTAGGACAGGGAACCCAACTGGGGCCAACGTCCTGACTTTC

v_gene: TRBV18
d_gene: -
j_gene: TRBJ2-7
abundance: many
CDR3aa: CASSNGVTDEQYF
CDR3nt: TGTGCCAGCTCTAACGGGGTTACTGACGAGCAGTACTTC

v_gene: TRBV9
d_gene: TRBD2
j_gene: TRBJ2-1
abundance: many
CDR3aa: CASSAGGYNEQFF
CDR3nt: TGTGCCAGCAGCGCGGGGGGGTACAATGAGCAGTTCTTC

v_gene: TRBV7-9
d_gene: -
j_gene: TRBJ1-5
abundance: -
CDR3aa: CASSFSSGHQPQHF
CDR3nt: TGTGCCAGCAGCTTTTCCTCGGGTCATCAGCCCCAGCATTTT

v_gene: TRBV12-3/TRBV12-4
d_gene: TRBD2
j_gene: TRBJ2-1
abundance: many
CDR3aa: CASSLGLAEFF
CDR3nt: TGTGCCAGCAGTTTAGGACTAGCCGAGTTCTTC

v_gene: TRBV7-2
d_gene: TRBD1
j_gene: TRBJ2-3
abundance: -
CDR3aa: CASSLMAGQGTDTQYF
CDR3nt: TGTGCCAGCAGCCTGATGGCAGGACAGGGGACAGATACGCAGTATTTT

v_gene: TRBV5-1
d_gene: -
j_gene: TRBJ1-6
abundance: many
CDR3aa: CASSLAQQVSPLHF
CDR3nt: TGCGCCAGCAGCTTGGCCCAACAGGTCTCACCCCTCCACTTT

v_gene: TRBV5-5
d_gene: TRBD1
j_gene: TRBJ2-7
abundance: many
CDR3aa: CASSFPFRNRGYEQYF
CDR3nt: TGTGCCAGCAGCTTCCCTTTTCGCAACAGGGGATACGAGCAGTACTTC

v_gene: TRBV6-5
d_gene: TRBD2
j_gene: TRBJ2-6
abundance: many
CDR3aa: CASSYSSGTSVYGANVLTF
CDR3nt: TGTGCCAGCAGTTATTCCTCCGGGACTAGCGTGTATGGGGCCAACGTCCTGACTTTC

v_gene: TRBV12-3/TRBV12-4
d_gene: TRBD1
j_gene: TRBJ2-3
abundance: few
CDR3aa: CASSTATGAPLDTQYF
CDR3nt: TGTGCCAGCAGTACAGCGACAGGGGCGCCACTAGATACGCAGTATTTT

v_gene: TRBV18
d_gene: -
j_gene: TRBJ2-3
abundance: -
CDR3aa: CASSETDTQYF
CDR3nt: TGTGCCAGCTCAGAAACAGATACGCAGTATTTT

v_gene: TRBV6-1
d_gene: TRBD2
j_gene: TRBJ2-3
abundance: many
CDR3aa: CASSRSTSPSGYTQYF
CDR3nt: TGTGCCAGCAGTCGTTCCACCTCGCCTAGCGGGTATACGCAGTATTTT

v_gene: TRBV27
d_gene: TRBD2
j_gene: TRBJ2-3
abundance: few
CDR3aa: CASSLIANGRSTDTQYF
CDR3nt: TGTGCCAGCAGTTTAATCGCGAACGGGAGGTCCACAGATACGCAGTATTTT

v_gene: TRBV12-3/TRBV12-4
d_gene: -
j_gene: TRBJ1-1
abundance: many
CDR3aa: CASSHPNTEAFF
CDR3nt: TGTGCCAGCAGTCACCCGAACACTGAAGCTTTCTTT

v_gene: TRBV28
d_gene: TRBD1
j_gene: TRBJ2-1
abundance: many
CDR3aa: CASSLAGTAIQNEQFF
CDR3nt: TGTGCCAGCAGTCTGGCCGGGACAGCTATTCAGAATGAGCAGTTCTTC

v_gene: TRBV20-1
d_gene: TRBD2
j_gene: TRBJ2-7
abundance: many
CDR3aa: CSARFRTSGTHEQYF
CDR3nt: TGCAGTGCTAGATTTCGGACTAGCGGGACCCACGAGCAGTACTTC

v_gene: TRBV6-2/TRBV6-3
d_gene: -
j_gene: TRBJ2-7
abundance: many
CDR3aa: CASSYSALYEQYF
CDR3nt: TGTGCCAGCAGTTACTCGGCGCTCTACGAGCAGTACTTC

v_gene: TRBV6-1
d_gene: TRBD1
j_gene: TRBJ1-1
abundance: many
CDR3aa: CASSPWGQGAGRGNTEAFF
CDR3nt: TGTGCCAGCAGCCCCTGGGGACAGGGGGCAGGTAGAGGAAACACTGAAGCTTTCTTT

v_gene: TRBV10-2
d_gene: TRBD2
j_gene: TRBJ2-1
abundance: many
CDR3aa: CASSESTGGSSYEQFF
CDR3nt: TGCGCCAGCAGTGAGTCGACGGGAGGGAGTAGTTATGAGCAGTTCTTC

v_gene: TRBV29-1
d_gene: -
j_gene: TRBJ2-5
abundance: many
CDR3aa: CSVYVVAGAETQYF
CDR3nt: TGCAGCGTTTACGTGGTGGCAGGGGCGGAGACCCAGTACTTC

v_gene: TRBV5-5
d_gene: TRBD1
j_gene: TRBJ2-7
abundance: many
CDR3aa: CASSFAAGTGGFEQYF
CDR3nt: TGTGCCAGCAGCTTCGCCGCCGGGACAGGAGGATTTGAGCAGTACTTC

v_gene: TRBV19
d_gene: TRBD2
j_gene: TRBJ2-7
abundance: -
CDR3aa: CASSSSSGRIHEQYF
CDR3nt: TGTGCCAGTAGTTCTTCTAGCGGGAGGATCCACGAGCAGTACTTC

v_gene: TRBV12-3/TRBV12-4
d_gene: -
j_gene: TRBJ1-4
abundance: many
CDR3aa: CASSSLQGGEKLFF
CDR3nt: TGTGCCAGCAGTTCACTACAGGGAGGTGAAAAACTGTTTTTT

v_gene: TRBV9
d_gene: TRBD2
j_gene: TRBJ2-1
abundance: many
CDR3aa: CASSTGTSGNNEQFF
CDR3nt: TGTGCCAGCAGCACCGGGACTAGCGGTAACAATGAGCAGTTCTTC

v_gene: TRBV7-2
d_gene: -
j_gene: TRBJ2-1
abundance: many
CDR3aa: CASSLAGRGEQFF
CDR3nt: TGTGCCAGCAGCTTAGCGGGACGCGGTGAGCAGTTCTTC

v_gene: TRBV29-1
d_gene: -
j_gene: TRBJ2-3
abundance: many
CDR3aa: CSALLGITDTQYF
CDR3nt: TGCAGCGCGCTTCTAGGAATCACAGATACGCAGTATTTT

v_gene: TRBV20-1
d_gene: TRBD2
j_gene: TRBJ2-5
abundance: many
CDR3aa: CSASGLAGSQETQYF
CDR3nt: TGCAGTGCTAGCGGGCTAGCGGGATCTCAAGAGACCCAGTACTTC

v_gene: TRBV30
d_gene: -
j_gene: TRBJ1-4
abundance: -
CDR3aa: CAWSPGTGANEKLFF
CDR3nt: TGTGCCTGGAGTCCCGGGACGGGTGCTAATGAAAAACTGTTTTTT

v_gene: TRBV11-2
d_gene: -
j_gene: TRBJ1-1
abundance: many
CDR3aa: CASRRTGTELNTEAFF
CDR3nt: TGTGCCAGCAGAAGAACCGGGACGGAATTGAACACTGAAGCTTTCTTT

v_gene: TRBV15
d_gene: TRBD1
j_gene: TRBJ1-1
abundance: many
CDR3aa: CATSREDRSVNTEAFF
CDR3nt: TGTGCCACCAGCAGAGAGGACAGGTCAGTGAACACTGAAGCTTTCTTT

v_gene: TRBV18
d_gene: TRBD2
j_gene: TRBJ2-3
abundance: -
CDR3aa: CASSPQISGSATDTQYF
CDR3nt: TGTGCCAGCTCACCTCAAATTAGCGGGAGCGCCACAGATACGCAGTATTTT

v_gene: TRBV9
d_gene: -
j_gene: TRBJ2-7
abundance: -
CDR3aa: CASSGGTARTYEQYF
CDR3nt: TGTGCCAGCAGCGGGGGGACTGCCAGGACCTACGAGCAGTACTTC

v_gene: TRBV29-1
d_gene: -
j_gene: TRBJ2-7
abundance: many
CDR3aa: CSVSPGTTYEQYF
CDR3nt: TGCAGCGTGTCCCCTGGGACAACCTACGAGCAGTACTTC

v_gene: TRBV20-1
d_gene: TRBD2
j_gene: TRBJ2-1
abundance: many
CDR3aa: CSATLAGSYNEQFF
CDR3nt: TGCAGTGCTACTCTAGCGGGGTCCTACAATGAGCAGTTCTTC

v_gene: TRBV5-6
d_gene: -
j_gene: TRBJ2-7
abundance: many
CDR3aa: CASSVSGASYEQYF
CDR3nt: TGTGCCAGCAGCGTCAGCGGCGCCTCCTACGAGCAGTACTTC